In this sample, the clone carrying this T cell receptor beta chain turned up many times. Molecular barcoding with unique molecular identifiers was used for the TCRbeta library. TCRdb used MiXCR to reprocess the PCR reads, holding one entry per CDR3 protein. The repertoire holds 450,000 to 600,000 distinct CDR3 sequences, with about 10% as singletons. Trimming pared 6 bases from V and 9 bases from J, leaving 24 bases between. Germline CDR1 is DFQATT and CDR2 is SNEGSKA (reference sequence). This CDR3 has 14 amino acids. This entry comes from a study of T-cell reconstitution after alpha-beta-depleted transplantation in children.

The sequenced sample was PBMCs, obtained before TCRalphabeta/CD19-depleted stem cell transplant. This receptor was obtained from a child under 10 years old with inherited bone marrow failure, due to receive a stem cell transplant. V is TRBV20-1 and J is TRBJ2-7; TRBD2 is a possible D gene (6 bases). CDR3 DNA: TGCAGTGCCGCCCCCAGCGGGCTCCACGGATTGCAGTACTTC. This sequence encodes CSAAPSGLHGLQYF.